This T cell receptor (beta chain) came from a study of CD8+ T cells in alopecia areata. The sequencing template was cDNA reverse transcribed from extracted RNA. Using immunoSEQ multiplex PCR, the repertoire was profiled, and TCRdb retains in-frame clones only, with some absent. The sample carries roughly 7,200 clones, about two thirds recorded once. Treatment indicated: oral pan-JAK inhibitor, 5-10 mg twice daily. Punch biopsies of lesional scalp, plus peripheral blood, were taken from alopecia areata patients. The CDR3 consists of 15 residues. With V trimmed by 4 bases and J by 1 base, 8 bases remained unmatched. Germline V CDR1 and CDR2: SGHRS, YFSETQ.

The TCR comes from a human donor with alopecia areata. V and J are TRBV5-1 and TRBJ2-7, with TRBD1 identical over 7 bases. The material was skin, obtained at week 4, from a patient treated with tofacitinib. The CDR3 is CASSGGQAHSYEQYF. The DNA of the CDR3 is TGCGCCAGCAGCGGAGGACAGGCTCATTCCTACGAGCAGTACTTC.